The sequence of this T cell receptor beta chain was determined in a study of TIL therapy for anti-PD-1-resistant metastatic lung cancer. As for time point: pre-treatment sample, taken before nivolumab and TIL therapy. This was the immunoSEQ v3 assay. The protocol was immunoSEQ multiplex PCR, while the TCRdb copy is restricted to in-frame clones and leaves out a portion. Of tens of thousands of clones in the sample, about 80% were seen once. V gave up 5 bases and J gave up 5 bases; unmatched junction bases: 8. The CDR3 runs to 14 residues. From germline, CDR1 is ENHRY and CDR2 SYGVKD. The V gene is TRBV10-3, the J gene TRBJ2-7, with 8 bases lining up with TRBD1. The sequence was obtained from a woman between 30 and 80 years old with non-small cell lung cancer. Sample: blood, taken at baseline. The CDR3 DNA reads as TGTGCCATCAGTTCGGCGGACAGGGTCCACGAGCAGTACTTC. Translated: CAISSADRVHEQYF.